The 30 T cell receptor beta chains given below trace back to one sample, sequenced in a study of blood T cells in healthy people across ages. A second roughly 6 to 11 cycle PCR used barcoded and J-beta primers. TCRdb fed the 5' RACE reads into MiXCR, producing one record per CDR3 protein. The sample has hundreds of thousands of distinct CDR3 sequences, roughly three fifths seen once. The sequenced sample consisted of blood. These TCRs come from a man aged 40-50 years in good health.

V is TRBV29-1 and J is TRBJ2-3, with no clear D. Germline V lookup: CDR1 SQVTM, CDR2 ANQGSEA. The V gene lost 7 bases and the J gene lost 7 bases, with 9 bases spanning the gap. CDR3 size: 10 residues. The CDR3 region has the DNA TGCAGCGCCAATACAAATACGCAGTATTTT. Translating gives CSANTNTQYF.

The V and J genes are TRBV7-2 and TRBJ2-3; 7 positions match TRBD1. From germline, CDR1 is SGHTA and CDR2 FQGNSA. J gave up 6 bases and V 5 bases, and 17 bases lay outside the gene matches. The CDR3 has 17 residues. The CDR3 sequence is CASSPKTGFGIPDTQYF. In DNA, the CDR3 is TGTGCCAGCAGCCCCAAGACAGGGTTCGGGATTCCGGATACGCAGTATTTT.

The chain is built from TRBV29-1 and TRBJ2-7; possibly TRBD1 for D (6 bases). There are 11 residues in the CDR3. V was shortened by 4 bases and J by 5 bases, with 9 bases between the two germline ends. Germline V gene lookup returns CDR1 SQVTM and CDR2 ANQGSEA. For the CDR3, the DNA is TGCAGCGTTGGACAGGTTAACGAGCAGTACTTC. It yields the protein CSVGQVNEQYF.

The V and J genes are TRBV4-1 and TRBJ2-7, with D uncertain. Germline CDR1 is MGHRA and CDR2 is YSYEKL. V was shortened by 0 bases and J by 2 bases, with 14 bases between the two germline ends. The CDR3 is 16 residues long. The CDR3 protein is CASSQDLRSEPYEQYF. The CDR3 DNA follows: TGCGCCAGCAGCCAAGATTTGCGGTCGGAACCCTACGAGCAGTACTTC.

On this clonotype itself: One junction end disagrees with the germline gene, perhaps due to a read error. Here the CDR3 DNA reads TGCAGCGTTGAAGATCGACAGATCCCCTCTGGGGTCAACGTCCTGACTTTC. This encodes CSVEDRQIPSGVNVLTF. The chain is built from TRBV29-1 and TRBJ2-6; a weak D match, TRBD1 (5 bases). The CDR3 length is 17 residues. Germline CDR1 SQVTM, CDR2 ANQGSEA.

The rearrangement uses TRBV20-1 and TRBJ2-4; D is unclear. The CDR3 has 10 amino acids. The germline V and J ends were trimmed by 2 bases and 11 bases, with 7 bases remaining between them. Per germline, CDR1 DFQATT and CDR2 SNEGSKA (reference sequence). The CDR3 nucleotides are TGCAGTGCTAGAAAAGAAGTTCAGTACTTC. Protein product: CSARKEVQYF.

The chain employs TRBV9 and TRBJ1-4; D gene uncertain. Trimming cost V 0 bases and J 7 bases, with 7 bases left between them. CDR1 and CDR2 from the germline V gene are SGDLS and YYNGEE. The CDR3 loop spans 13 amino acids. CDR3 sequence reads: CASSVVSGEKLFF. CDR3 coding DNA: TGTGCCAGCAGCGTAGTATCAGGTGAAAAACTGTTTTTT.

The J gene is TRBJ2-5, the V gene TRBV10-2; maybe TRBD2 (5 bases). V gave up 4 bases and J gave up 5 bases, with 11 bases separating them. The CDR3 covers 13 residues. CDR1 is WSHSY and CDR2 is SAAADI in the germline V gene. CDR3 sequence (DNA): TGCGCCAGCAGTGGACTATTTAGGGAGACCCAGTACTTC. As protein: CASSGLFRETQYF.

This clonotype was counted between two and nine times. The chain carries TRBV6-2 or TRBV6-3 and TRBJ1-5; D remains ambiguous. Germline V lookup: CDR1 MNHEY, CDR2 SVGEGT. V lost 5 bases and J 0 bases, leaving 8 bases between the germline ends. This CDR3 is built from 14 residues. CDR3 sequence: CASSKGLSNQPQHF. The CDR3 nucleotides are TGTGCCAGCAGTAAAGGCCTTAGCAATCAGCCCCAGCATTTT.

This clonotype was recorded only once. The gene calls are TRBV7-2 and TRBJ2-2; TRBD2 aligns across 8 bases. V lost 10 bases and J lost 5; bases outside the gene matches: 6. CDR3 length equals 13 residues. Germline values: CDR1 SGHTA, CDR2 FQGNSA. The CDR3, as DNA: TGTGCCAAACGGGGGGGACTAACCGGGGAGCTGTTTTTT. Translating gives CAKRGGLTGELFF.

V gene TRBV12-5 combines with J gene TRBJ2-7; 7 positions match TRBD2. The CDR3 has 15 residues. With 1 base clipped from V and 5 bases from J, the junction kept 8 bases outside the gene matches. Germline lookup yields CDR1 LGHNT and CDR2 FRNRAP. The CDR3 spells CASGLATGRGNEQYF. The CDR3 DNA reads TGTGCTAGTGGTTTGGCAACGGGGCGGGGGAACGAGCAGTACTTC.

The CDR3 DNA reads as TGCGCCAGCAGCATGGGTGGGACTAGCGGGAGGTTTGAGCAGTTCTTC. It codes for CASSMGGTSGRFEQFF. The rearrangement uses TRBV5-1 and TRBJ2-1; 15 bases match TRBD2. The CDR3 loop spans 16 amino acids. After removal of 4 bases from V and 9 bases from J, the junction contained 8 bases not matched to a gene. Germline CDR1 SGHRS, CDR2 YFSETQ.

This sequence joins TRBV20-1 and TRBJ2-1; the D is unclear. Germline V lookup: CDR1 DFQATT, CDR2 SNEGSKA (reference sequence). This CDR3 region has 16 residues. Trimming removed 2 bases from V and 3 bases from J, with 17 bases in between. In DNA, the CDR3 is TGCAGTGCTAGATCATCCCCGGCGGCAGTCTACAATGAGCAGTTCTTC. Protein: CSARSSPAAVYNEQFF.

The chain joins TRBV14 to TRBJ2-5; unclear D gene. The germline V and J ends were trimmed by 2 bases and 1 base, with 17 bases remaining between them. The germline V gene has CDR1 SGHDN and CDR2 FVKESK. The CDR3 is made up of 17 amino acids. CDR3 sequence (DNA): TGTGCCAGCAGCCAAAACAGAAAGGCCCCCACCCAAGAGACCCAGTACTTC. Protein product: CASSQNRKAPTQETQYF. Combining the CDR3 with reference TRBV14 and TRBJ2-5 gives the whole variable domain EAGVTQFPSHSVIEKGQTVTLRCDPISGHDNLYWYRRVMGKEIKFLLHFVKESKQDESGMPNNRFLAERTGGTYSTLKVQPAELEDSGVYFCASSQNRKAPTQETQYFGPGTRLLVL.

This sequence joins TRBV28 and TRBJ2-4; 10 positions match TRBD1. The CDR3 is 15 amino acids. The trim removed 7 bases at V and 3 bases at J, leaving 6 bases unmatched. Germline V gene sequence: CDR1 MDHEN, CDR2 SYDVKM. CDR3 residues: CASTGDRGDKNIQYF. The CDR3 coding sequence is TGTGCCAGCACCGGGGACAGGGGTGACAAAAACATTCAGTACTTC.

This chain joins TRBV7-2 and TRBJ2-3; D is possibly TRBD2 (5 bases). V dropped 1 base and J dropped 5 bases, with 13 bases sitting between them. Germline V lookup: CDR1 SGHTA, CDR2 FQGNSA. The CDR3 is 15 amino acids. The CDR3 protein is CASSLGFSVGDTQYF. As DNA, the CDR3 is TGTGCCAGCAGCTTAGGCTTTAGCGTGGGAGATACGCAGTATTTT.

Concerning this clonotype: Mismatch with germline at one junction end may stem from a read error. J is TRBJ2-3 and V is TRBV4-3; D possibly corresponds to TRBD2 (6 bases). The germline V gene encodes CDR1 LGHNA and CDR2 YSLEER. The CDR3 is made up of 15 amino acids. The CDR3: CAGSQFPGTGAAQYF. In DNA form, the CDR3 reads TGCGCCGGCAGCCAATTCCCCGGGACGGGAGCGGCGCAGTATTTT.

The chain recombines TRBV29-1 with TRBJ2-5; 10 bases match TRBD2. Germline CDR1 and CDR2: SQVTM and ANQGSEA. Germline trimming cut 6 bases from V and 5 bases from J; bases unmatched to any gene: 12. This CDR3 has 15 residues. The CDR3 bases are TGCAGCGTAGCCACTGGCACTAGCGGGGTGGAGACCCAGTACTTC. It is translated as CSVATGTSGVETQYF.

This chain links TRBV4-2 with TRBJ1-1; D might be TRBD1 (6 bases). CDR1 and CDR2 (germline): LGHNA, YNFKEQ. V was cut by 4 bases and J by 7 bases, with 16 bases left in between. The CDR3 covers 14 residues. This CDR3 reads CASSLETGRGEAFF. The CDR3 DNA reads as TGTGCCAGCAGCCTGGAAACAGGGAGGGGTGAAGCTTTCTTT.

This sequence joins TRBV27 and TRBJ2-6, with TRBD1 matching over 10 bases. The CDR3 runs to 17 residues. V was clipped by 6 bases and J by 2 bases; unmatched bases: 7. Per germline, CDR1 MNHEY and CDR2 SMNVEV (reference sequence). The CDR3 sequence: CASRLTGGSAGANVLTF. CDR3 sequence (DNA): TGTGCCAGCAGATTGACAGGGGGCTCAGCTGGGGCCAACGTCCTGACTTTC.

The sample holds a few counts of this clonotype. V is TRBV7-2 and J is TRBJ1-2; D ambiguous. The CDR3 is made up of 10 amino acids. Germline V CDR1 and CDR2: SGHTA, FQGNSA. The ends were cut back, 8 bases at V and 9 bases at J, with 10 bases in the middle. In DNA form, the CDR3 reads TGTGCCAGCGCTGGTAGGAGCTACACCTTC. Translated: CASAGRSYTF.

The chain uses TRBV11-1 and TRBJ2-1; D ambiguous. Looked up from germline, CDR1 is SGHAT and CDR2 is FQDESV (reference sequence). V shed 5 bases and J shed 7 bases, with 18 bases lying between them. CDR3 length: 15 residues. The CDR3 DNA follows: TGTGCCAGCAGCCTCCCTTTGAATGTTGGGAATGAGCAGTTCTTC. This gives the protein CASSLPLNVGNEQFF. The full variable domain, completed using reference TRBV11-1 and TRBJ2-1, is EAEVAQSPRYKITEKSQAVAFWCDPISGHATLYWYRQILGQGPELLVQFQDESVVDDSQLPKDRFSAERLKGVDSTLKIQPAELGDSAMYLCASSLPLNVGNEQFFGPGTRLTVL.

The genes are TRBV6-2 or TRBV6-3 and TRBJ2-5, with 7 positions matching TRBD1. This CDR3 has 14 residues. Germline V CDR1 and CDR2: MNHEY, SVGEGT. The J segment lost 5 bases and the V segment lost 6 bases, leaving 9 bases of the junction unmatched. The CDR3 loop is CASRETGNRETQYF. The CDR3 DNA reads as TGTGCCAGCAGGGAGACAGGGAATCGCGAGACCCAGTACTTC.

The CDR3 loop is CASSPRINMVGGTSTDTQYF. CDR3 bases: TGTGCCAGCAGCCCTCGAATAAATATGGTCGGGGGCACTAGCACAGATACGCAGTATTTT. The V and J genes are TRBV14 and TRBJ2-3; D tentatively fits TRBD1 or TRBD2 (6 bases each). The CDR3 sequence is 20 residues long. Trimming cost V 4 bases and J 0 bases, with 26 bases left between them. Germline V gene lookup returns CDR1 SGHDN and CDR2 FVKESK.

Only one count was recorded for this clonotype. V is TRBV7-6 and J is TRBJ2-3, with 12 bases aligning to TRBD2. J gave up 5 bases and V 4 bases, and 10 bases lay outside the gene matches. There are 17 residues in the CDR3. CDR1 and CDR2 (germline): SGHVS, FNYEAQ. DNA of the CDR3: TGTGCCAGCAGCTACCGACTAGCGGGAGAGGGGTTAGATACGCAGTATTTT. Its translation is CASSYRLAGEGLDTQYF.

The chain employs TRBV6-2 or TRBV6-3 and TRBJ2-3; TRBD2 agrees at 9 bases. V was clipped by 4 bases and J by 10 bases; unmatched bases: 6. The CDR3 has 13 amino acids. The germline gives CDR1 MNHEY, CDR2 SVGEGT. CDR3 in DNA: TGTGCCAGCAGTTCGCAGCGGGAGGTTCCGCAGTATTTT. Protein product: CASSSQREVPQYF.

The rearrangement links TRBV5-1 to TRBJ2-4, with D tentatively TRBD2 (5 bases). This CDR3 has 13 residues. The germline V gene has CDR1 SGHRS and CDR2 YFSETQ. Trimming left V 0 bases short and J 7 bases short, with 8 bases between. CDR3 region: CASSLEPGNIQYF. The CDR3 nucleotides read TGCGCCAGCAGCTTGGAGCCGGGGAACATTCAGTACTTC.

The gene calls are TRBV28 and TRBJ1-4, with D possibly TRBD1 on 6 matching bases. Germline CDR1 reads MDHEN; CDR2 reads SYDVKM. This CDR3 is built from 14 residues. V was pared by 6 bases and J by 7 bases, with 15 bases between. CDR3 sequence: CASSHRDSGEKLFF. The DNA for the CDR3 is TGTGCCAGCAGCCACAGGGATAGCGGTGAAAAACTGTTTTTT. The whole variable domain, filled in from reference TRBV28 and TRBJ1-4, reads DVKVTQSSRYLVKRTGEKVFLECVQDMDHENMFWYRQDPGLGLRLIYFSYDVKMKEKGDIPEGYSVSREKKERFSLILESASTNQTSMYLCASSHRDSGEKLFFGSGTQLSVL.

The V call is TRBV6-5, the J call TRBJ2-4; D tentatively reads TRBD1 or TRBD2 (5 bases each). The better agreement between TRBJ2-7 and the DNA end casts doubt on the J call. The CDR3 consists of 13 residues. Germline V gene lookup returns CDR1 MNHEY and CDR2 SVGAGI. The CDR3: CASSRGPPSEQYF. The CDR3 nucleotides read TGTGCCAGCAGTCGGGGCCCGCCCAGCGAGCAGTACTTC.

The chain combines TRBV5-1 with TRBJ2-7, with 8 bases that match TRBD1. Losses at the gene ends were 2 bases for V and 3 bases for J; bases not matched to a gene: 4. The CDR3 runs 14 residues. CDR1 is SGHRS and CDR2 is YFSETQ in the germline V gene. For the CDR3, the DNA is TGCGCCAGCAGCTTACAACAGGGGGACTACGAGCAGTACTTC. Its translation is CASSLQQGDYEQYF.